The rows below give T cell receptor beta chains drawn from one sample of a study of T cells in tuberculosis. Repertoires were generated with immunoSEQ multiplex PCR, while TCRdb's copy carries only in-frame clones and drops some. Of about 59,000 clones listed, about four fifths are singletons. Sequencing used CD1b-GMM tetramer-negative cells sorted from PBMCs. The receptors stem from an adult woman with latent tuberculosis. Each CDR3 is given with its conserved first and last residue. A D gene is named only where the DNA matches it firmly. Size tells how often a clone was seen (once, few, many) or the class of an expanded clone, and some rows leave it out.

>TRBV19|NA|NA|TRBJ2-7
TGTGCCAGTAGTATGAAGGAGGGCTACGAGCAGTACTTC
CASSMKEGYEQYF
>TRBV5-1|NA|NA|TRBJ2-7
TGCGCCAGCAGCTTGACGTCTTCCACTTACGAGCAGTACTTC
CASSLTSSTYEQYF
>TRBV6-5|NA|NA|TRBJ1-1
TGTGCCAGCAGTTACCGATCGCCAGATGAAGCTTTCTTT
CASSYRSPDEAFF
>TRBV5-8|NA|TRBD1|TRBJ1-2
TGTGCCAGCAGCCTGCCAGGACAGGGGGTTCTGAATGTCTATGGCTACACCTTC
CASSLPGQGVLNVYGYTF
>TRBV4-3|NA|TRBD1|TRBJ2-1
TGCGCCAGCAGCCAAGATTTGGGACAGGGGGGGAATGAGCAGTTCTTC
CASSQDLGQGGNEQFF
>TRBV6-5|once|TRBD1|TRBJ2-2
TGTGCCACCAGCAGGGGGCAAAACACCGGGGAGCTGTTTTTT
CATSRGQNTGELFF
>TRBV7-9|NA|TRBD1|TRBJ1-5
TGTGCCAGCAGCCCGATGACCGGGACAGGGGATGGTCAGCCCCAGCATTTT
CASSPMTGTGDGQPQHF
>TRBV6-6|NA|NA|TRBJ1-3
TGTGCCAGCAGTCCTACGACTGCCATCTCTGGAAACACCATATATTTT
CASSPTTAISGNTIYF
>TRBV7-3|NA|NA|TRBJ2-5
TGTGCCAGCAGCTCAACCCCTCTCCGGGGTGTAGGCGAGACCCAGTACTTC
CASSSTPLRGVGETQYF
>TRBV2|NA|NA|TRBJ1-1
TGTGCCAGCAGTAACAGGGTGAACACTGAAGCTTTCTTT
CASSNRVNTEAFF
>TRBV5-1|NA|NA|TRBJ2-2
TGCGCCAGCAGCTACAGGGACGAAAGCGGGGAGCTGTTTTTT
CASSYRDESGELFF
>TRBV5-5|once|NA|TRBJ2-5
TGTGCCAGCAGCGGAGTGACGGGAGAGACCCAGTACTTC
CASSGVTGETQYF
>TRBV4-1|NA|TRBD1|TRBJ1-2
TGCGCCAGCAGCCAAGCCGGACAGGAGACCTATGGCTACACCTTC
CASSQAGQETYGYTF
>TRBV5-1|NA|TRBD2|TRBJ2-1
TGCGCCAGCAGCTTGGAAAGCGGGAGGGCCGGTGAGCAGTTCTTC
CASSLESGRAGEQFF
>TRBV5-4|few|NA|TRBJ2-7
TGTGCCAGCAGCTTATTGAGTAGCGGTTCCTACGAGCAGTACTTC
CASSLLSSGSYEQYF
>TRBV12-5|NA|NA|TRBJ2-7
TGTGCTAGTGGTTTGGCGGGGGTCTACGAGCAGTACTTC
CASGLAGVYEQYF
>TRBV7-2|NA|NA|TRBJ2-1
TGTGCCAGCAGCTTAGAGGGGCTCTCCTACAATGAGCAGTTCTTC
CASSLEGLSYNEQFF
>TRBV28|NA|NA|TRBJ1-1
TGTGCCAGCAGTTTATGGAAAACCGAGAGGAACACTGAAGCTTTCTTT
CASSLWKTERNTEAFF
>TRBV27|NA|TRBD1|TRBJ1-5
TGTGCCAGCAGTTTATCGACAGGGACAGGGGCGAAAACGCCCCAGCATTTT
CASSLSTGTGAKTPQHF
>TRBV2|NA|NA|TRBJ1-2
TGTGCCAGTGGGGCAGAAGCTAACTATGGCTACACCTTC
CASGAEANYGYTF
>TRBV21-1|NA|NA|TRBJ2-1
TGTGCCAGCAGCACGCGGGACAGGGGGCTGAATGAGCAGTTCTTC
CASSTRDRGLNEQFF
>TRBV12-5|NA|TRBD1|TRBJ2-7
TGTGCTAGTGGTCAGACAGGGCCCGAGCAGTACTTC
CASGQTGPEQYF
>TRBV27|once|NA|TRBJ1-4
TGTGCCAGCAGTCCGGGTCAAAAACTGTTTTTT
CASSPGQKLFF
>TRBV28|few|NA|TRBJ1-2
TGTGCCAGCAGCTCGACAGGACCCTTTAACTATGGCTACACCTTC
CASSSTGPFNYGYTF
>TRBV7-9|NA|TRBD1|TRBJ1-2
TGTGCCAGCAGGCACAACTCAGGGGGCCCGGGTGGCTACACCTTC
CASRHNSGGPGGYTF
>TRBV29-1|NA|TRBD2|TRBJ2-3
TGCAGCGTCCCGACTAGCGGGAACTACACAGATACGCAGTATTTT
CSVPTSGNYTDTQYF
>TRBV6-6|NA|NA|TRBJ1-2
TGTGCCAGCAGTTTACAGGTTAACTATGGCTACACCTTC
CASSLQVNYGYTF
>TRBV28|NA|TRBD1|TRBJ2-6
TGTGCCAGCAGCCCACCGGGACAGGCACTGTCTGGGGCCAACGTCCTGACTTTC
CASSPPGQALSGANVLTF